A single sample is the source of the 19 T cell receptor beta chains below, sequenced in a study of control samples from healthy donors and cancer patients. Some clones are missing from TCRdb's copy, which holds only in-frame ones; the method was immunoSEQ multiplex PCR. The table lists 150,000 or so clones, approximately 92% of them singletons. Input material: blood. These receptors were obtained from a woman in her forties or fifties in good health.

The CDR3 region is CASSGVRTDTQYF. In DNA, the CDR3 is TGTGCCAGCAGTGGGGTACGCACAGATACGCAGTATTTT. This sequence joins TRBV2 and TRBJ2-3; no reliable D call. The CDR3 has 13 amino acids. V was shortened by 4 bases and J by 1 base, with 6 bases between the two germline ends. Germline values: CDR1 SNHLY, CDR2 FYNNEI.

The genes are TRBV6-5 and TRBJ1-1; D may be TRBD1 (6 bases). Per the germline V gene, CDR1 is MNHEY and CDR2 is SVGAGI. This CDR3 has 15 amino acids. V lost 0 bases and J lost 2, with 10 bases in between. The CDR3 DNA follows: TGTGCCAGCAGTTACTCGACGGGACACAACACTGAAGCTTTCTTT. Translation gives CASSYSTGHNTEAFF.

The chain is built from TRBV11-2 and TRBJ1-4; D call uncertain. This CDR3 has 17 amino acids. The ends were cut back, 5 bases at V and 7 bases at J, with 23 bases in the middle. Germline lookup yields CDR1 SGHAT and CDR2 FQNNGV. CDR3 coding DNA: TGTGCCAGCAGCCCCCCGAGGTGGGAGGAAACTTTTGAAAAACTGTTTTTT. Its protein product is CASSPPRWEETFEKLFF.

The CDR3: CASSLSQNSPLHF. CDR3 nucleotides: TGTGCCAGCAGTTTGTCTCAAAATTCACCCCTCCACTTT. V gene TRBV27 combines with J gene TRBJ1-6; D call uncertain. The V gene lost 3 bases and the J gene lost 7 bases, with 7 bases spanning the gap. Germline V lookup: CDR1 MNHEY, CDR2 SMNVEV (reference sequence). The CDR3 consists of 13 residues.

The rearrangement joins TRBV11-2 to TRBJ2-1; the D gene could be TRBD1 or TRBD2 (6 bases each). Trimming left V 5 bases short and J 0 bases short, with 14 bases between. Germline V gives CDR1 SGHAT, CDR2 FQNNGV. The CDR3 extends over 16 amino acids. CDR3 protein: CASSRNGGFSYNEQFF. Here the CDR3 DNA reads TGTGCCAGCAGCAGGAACGGGGGCTTCTCCTACAATGAGCAGTTCTTC.

This chain connects TRBV18 to TRBJ1-4; 7 positions agree with TRBD1. CDR3 size: 14 residues. After removal of 2 bases from V and 7 bases from J, the junction contained 4 bases not matched to a gene. Germline loops: CDR1 KGHSH, CDR2 LQKENI. Here the CDR3 reads CASSPTSGGEKLFF. In DNA form, the CDR3 reads TGTGCCAGCTCACCAACATCAGGGGGTGAAAAACTGTTTTTT.

The rearrangement joins TRBV6-5 to TRBJ1-2; D unclear. Per the germline V gene, CDR1 is MNHEY and CDR2 is SVGAGI. The CDR3 has 15 residues. Trimming took off 8 bases at V and 0 bases at J, with 16 bases between the two ends. The CDR3 nucleotides are TGTGCCAGCCGAGGAGGCCCATTAACTAACTATGGCTACACCTTC. Protein: CASRGGPLTNYGYTF.

The chain uses TRBV27 and TRBJ2-3, with D possibly being TRBD2 (5 bases). V lost 3 bases, J lost 14 bases, and 12 bases lay in between. Germline V gene data show CDR1 as MNHEY and CDR2 as SMNVEV (reference sequence). The CDR3 has 11 residues. CDR3 in DNA: TGTGCCAGCAGTTTTGAGGGCGTCAGGTATTTT. Translation gives CASSFEGVRYF.

Comments on this clone: Other nucleotide sequences from this sample produce the same CDR3. The V and J genes are TRBV27 and TRBJ1-2, with 7 bases matching TRBD1. Looked up from germline, CDR1 is MNHEY and CDR2 is SMNVEV (reference sequence). With 3 bases clipped from V and 2 bases from J, the junction kept 0 bases outside the gene matches. The CDR3 loop spans 13 amino acids. The CDR3 DNA is TGTGCCAGCAGTTTGGGACAGAACTATGGCTACACCTTC. Its protein is CASSLGQNYGYTF.

The rearrangement uses TRBV7-8 and TRBJ1-1; the D is unclear. The CDR3 is made up of 14 amino acids. Germline CDR1 reads SGHVS; CDR2 reads FQNEAQ. V was trimmed by 6 bases and J by 1 base, leaving 12 bases between them. The CDR3 DNA reads as TGTGCCAGCAGACCGAACAGACCGAACACTGAAGCTTTCTTT. It specifies CASRPNRPNTEAFF. Looking up the rest from reference TRBV7-8 and TRBJ1-1 gives the full variable domain: GAGVSQSPRYKVAKRGQDVALRCDPISGHVSLFWYQQALGQGPEFLTYFQNEAQLDKSGLPSDRFFAERPEGSVSTLKIQRTQQEDSAVYLCASRPNRPNTEAFFGQGTRLTVV.

The rearrangement links TRBV4-1 to TRBJ1-1, with D possibly matching TRBD1 (6 bases). This CDR3 has 17 amino acids. Germline CDR1 MGHRA, CDR2 YSYEKL. V lost 5 bases, J lost 0 bases, and 19 bases lay in between. The CDR3 region is CASSYNTGLSMNTEAFF. The CDR3 nucleotides are TGCGCCAGCAGCTACAATACAGGGCTTTCCATGAACACTGAAGCTTTCTTT.

The chain is built from TRBV3-1 (or the pseudogene TRBV3-2) and TRBJ1-1, with unresolved D. V lost 1 base to trimming and J lost 1 base, with 7 bases between them. Germline lookup yields CDR1 LGHDT and CDR2 YNNKEL (reference sequence). CDR3 length: 14 amino acids. In DNA form, the CDR3 reads TGTGCCAGCAGCCAAGCACGGAGGAACACTGAAGCTTTCTTT. It yields the protein CASSQARRNTEAFF.

The chain is built from TRBV27 and TRBJ1-5, with TRBD1 matching 8 bases. Germline CDR1 is MNHEY and CDR2 is SMNVEV (reference sequence). The CDR3 loop spans 15 amino acids. The junction had 6 bases not matched to a gene; V was cut back by 5 bases and J by 3 bases. The CDR3 DNA sequence: TGTGCCAGCAGTCCTGGGACAGGTTTCAATCAGCCCCAGCATTTT. Translated: CASSPGTGFNQPQHF.

Written as DNA, the CDR3 is TGTGCCAGCAGCTTACGGGACAGGGGGGGACTGGGGTCACCCCTCCACTTT. This translates into CASSLRDRGGLGSPLHF. The V call is TRBV7-8, the J call TRBJ1-6; 11 bases match TRBD1. Germline values: CDR1 SGHVS, CDR2 FQNEAQ. Unmatched junction bases numbered 10, after V lost 2 bases and J lost 10 bases. The CDR3 runs to 17 residues.

The chain uses TRBV5-4 and TRBJ1-6; possible D gene TRBD1, 5 bases. The CDR3 has 14 amino acids. V lost 2 bases and J 7 bases, leaving 10 bases between the germline ends. CDR1 is SGHNT and CDR2 is YYREEE in the germline V gene (reference sequence). The CDR3 DNA is TGTGCCAGCAGCTTCCAGGGCAACAATTCACCCCTCCACTTT. This translates into CASSFQGNNSPLHF.

This chain uses TRBV5-1 with TRBJ1-1; 10 bases are a match to TRBD1. This CDR3 comprises 17 residues. Germline V gene sequence: CDR1 SGHRS, CDR2 YFSETQ. J gave up 4 bases and V 4 bases, and 13 bases lay outside the gene matches. CDR3 nucleotide sequence: TGCGCCAGCAGCCCCTACAGACAGGGGGCCGGTTCCACTGAAGCTTTCTTT. Protein product: CASSPYRQGAGSTEAFF.

The CDR3 coding sequence is TGTGCCACCGAGGGAGGGACACGGAATCAGCCCCAGCATTTT. Amino acid sequence: CATEGGTRNQPQHF. This chain connects TRBV28 to TRBJ1-5, with a weak D call TRBD1 (6 bases). The CDR3 is 14 residues long. Trimming left V 10 bases short and J 4 bases short, with 17 bases between. CDR1 is MDHEN, CDR2 SYDVKM, per germline.

This chain uses TRBV5-4 with TRBJ2-2; possibly TRBD1 for D (6 bases). The V gene's germline CDR1 is SGHNT and CDR2 YYREEE (reference sequence). This CDR3 is 15 amino acids long. The V gene lost 4 bases and the J gene lost 8 bases, with 18 bases spanning the gap. CDR3 loop: CASSLGQTRRGELFF. CDR3 sequence (DNA): TGTGCCAGCAGCCTCGGACAGACCCGGAGGGGGGAGCTGTTTTTT.

This chain uses TRBV30 with TRBJ1-2; maybe TRBD1 (5 bases). The CDR3 runs to 15 residues. Trimming removed 4 bases from V and 8 bases from J, with 23 bases in between. Germline V gene lookup returns CDR1 GTSNPN and CDR2 SVGIG (reference sequence). This chain's CDR3 is CAWTPSIGRALGYTF. For the CDR3, the DNA is TGTGCCTGGACACCATCCATAGGCAGGGCTCTCGGCTACACCTTC. The full variable domain, completed using reference TRBV30 and TRBJ1-2, is SQTIHQWPATLVQPVGSPLSLECTVEGTSNPNLYWYRQAAGRGLQLLFYSVGIGQISSEVPQNLSASRPQDRQFILSSKKLLLSDSGFYLCAWTPSIGRALGYTFGSGTRLTVV.